This record covers a single T cell receptor beta chain. The sample belongs to a study of blood T cell repertoires in COVID-19. Per germline, CDR1 MNHEY and CDR2 SMNVEV (reference sequence). The CDR3 has 11 residues. With 6 bases removed from V and 5 bases from J, the gap between germline ends came to 7 bases. Data came from immunoSEQ multiplex PCR; TCRdb stores just in-frame clones and leaves some out. The sample includes approximately 390,000 clones, about 87% of them seen just once. The J gene is TRBJ2-5, the V gene TRBV27; perhaps TRBD1 as D (5 bases). Source material: PBMCs or T cells enriched from blood (not recorded which). The sequence was collected from a woman between 45 and 65 years old who had recovered from COVID-19. CDR3 loop: CASSQGETQYF. CDR3 bases: TGTGCCAGCAGCCAGGGTGAGACCCAGTACTTC.